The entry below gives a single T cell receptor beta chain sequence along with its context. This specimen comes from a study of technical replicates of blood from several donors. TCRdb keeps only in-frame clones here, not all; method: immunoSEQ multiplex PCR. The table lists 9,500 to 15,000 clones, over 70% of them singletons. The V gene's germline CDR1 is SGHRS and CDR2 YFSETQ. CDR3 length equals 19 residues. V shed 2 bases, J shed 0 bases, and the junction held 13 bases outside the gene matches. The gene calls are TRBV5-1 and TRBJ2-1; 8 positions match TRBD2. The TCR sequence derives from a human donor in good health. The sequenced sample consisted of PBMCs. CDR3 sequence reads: CASSFSGGAWGSSYNEQFF. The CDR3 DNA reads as TGCGCCAGCAGCTTCTCCGGGGGGGCCTGGGGAAGCTCCTACAATGAGCAGTTCTTC.